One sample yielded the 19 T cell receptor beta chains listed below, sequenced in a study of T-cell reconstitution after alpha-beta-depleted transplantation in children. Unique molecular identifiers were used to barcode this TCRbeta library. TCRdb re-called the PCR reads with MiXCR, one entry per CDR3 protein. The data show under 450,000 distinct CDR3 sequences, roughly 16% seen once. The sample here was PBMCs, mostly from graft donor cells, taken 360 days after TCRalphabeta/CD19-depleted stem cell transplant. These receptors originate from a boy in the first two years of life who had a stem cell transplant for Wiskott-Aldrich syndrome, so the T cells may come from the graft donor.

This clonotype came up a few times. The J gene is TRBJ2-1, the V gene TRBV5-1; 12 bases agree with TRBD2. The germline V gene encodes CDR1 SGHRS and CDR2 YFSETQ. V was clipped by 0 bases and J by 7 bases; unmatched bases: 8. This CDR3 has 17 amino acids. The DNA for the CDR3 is TGCGCCAGCAGCTTGGGGCTAGCGGGAGGGCCAGGGAATGAGCAGTTCTTC. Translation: CASSLGLAGGPGNEQFF.

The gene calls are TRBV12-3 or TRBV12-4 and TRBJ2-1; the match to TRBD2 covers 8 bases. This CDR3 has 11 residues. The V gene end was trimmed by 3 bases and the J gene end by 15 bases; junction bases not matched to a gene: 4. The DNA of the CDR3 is TGTGCCAGCAGTTTGAGCGGGAGTCTGTTCTTC. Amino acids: CASSLSGSLFF.

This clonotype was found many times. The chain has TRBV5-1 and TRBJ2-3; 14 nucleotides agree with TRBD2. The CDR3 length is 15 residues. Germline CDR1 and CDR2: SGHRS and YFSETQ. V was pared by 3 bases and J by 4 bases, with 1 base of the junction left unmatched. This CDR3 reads CASSSGLAGADTQYF. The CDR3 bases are TGCGCCAGCAGCTCGGGACTAGCGGGGGCAGATACGCAGTATTTT.

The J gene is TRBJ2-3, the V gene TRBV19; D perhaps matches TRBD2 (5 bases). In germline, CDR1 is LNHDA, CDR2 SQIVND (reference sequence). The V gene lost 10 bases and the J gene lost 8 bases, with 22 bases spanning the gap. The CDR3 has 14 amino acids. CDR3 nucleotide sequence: TGTGCCACAGAGCCGAGCGGCCCATCTACTACGCAGTATTTT. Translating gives CATEPSGPSTTQYF.

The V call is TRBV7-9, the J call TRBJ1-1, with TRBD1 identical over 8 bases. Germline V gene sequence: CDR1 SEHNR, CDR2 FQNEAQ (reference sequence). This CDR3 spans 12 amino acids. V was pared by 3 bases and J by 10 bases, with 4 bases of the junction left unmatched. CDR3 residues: CASSFHQGAAFF. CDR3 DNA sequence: TGTGCCAGCAGCTTCCACCAGGGGGCAGCTTTCTTT.

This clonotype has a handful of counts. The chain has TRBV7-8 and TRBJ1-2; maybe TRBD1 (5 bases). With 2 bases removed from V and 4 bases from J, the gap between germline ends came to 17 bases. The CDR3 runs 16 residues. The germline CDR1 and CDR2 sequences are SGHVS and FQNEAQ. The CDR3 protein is CASSLTRVGGFYGYTF. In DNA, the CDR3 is TGTGCCAGCAGCTTAACCAGGGTGGGAGGCTTCTATGGCTACACCTTC. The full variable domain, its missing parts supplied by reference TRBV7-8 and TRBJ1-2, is GAGVSQSPRYKVAKRGQDVALRCDPISGHVSLFWYQQALGQGPEFLTYFQNEAQLDKSGLPSDRFFAERPEGSVSTLKIQRTQQEDSAVYLCASSLTRVGGFYGYTFGSGTRLTVV.

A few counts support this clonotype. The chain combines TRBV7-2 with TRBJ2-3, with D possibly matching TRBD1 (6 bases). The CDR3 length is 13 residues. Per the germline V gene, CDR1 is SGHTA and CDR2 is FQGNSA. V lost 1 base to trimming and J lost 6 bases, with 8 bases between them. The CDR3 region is CASSLDREDTQYF. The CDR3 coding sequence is TGTGCCAGCAGCTTAGACAGGGAGGATACGCAGTATTTT.

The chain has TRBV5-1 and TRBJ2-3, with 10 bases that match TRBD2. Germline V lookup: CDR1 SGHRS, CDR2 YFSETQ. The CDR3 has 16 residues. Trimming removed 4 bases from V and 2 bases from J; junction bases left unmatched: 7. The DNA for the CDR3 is TGCGCCAGCAGCAAAGGGACTAGCGAATTCACAGATACGCAGTATTTT. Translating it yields CASSKGTSEFTDTQYF.

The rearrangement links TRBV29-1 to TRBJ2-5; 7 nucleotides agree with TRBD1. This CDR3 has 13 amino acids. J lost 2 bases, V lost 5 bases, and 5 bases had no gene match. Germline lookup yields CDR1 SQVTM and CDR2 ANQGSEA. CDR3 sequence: CSVIQGPQETQYF. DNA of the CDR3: TGCAGCGTTATACAGGGGCCGCAAGAGACCCAGTACTTC.

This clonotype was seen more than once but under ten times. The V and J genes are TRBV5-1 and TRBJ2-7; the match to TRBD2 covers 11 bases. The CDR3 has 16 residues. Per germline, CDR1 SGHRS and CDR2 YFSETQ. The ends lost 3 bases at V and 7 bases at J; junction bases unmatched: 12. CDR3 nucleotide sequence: TGCGCCAGCAGCTCAACGATACTAGCGGGAGTGCGAGAGCAGTACTTC. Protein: CASSSTILAGVREQYF.

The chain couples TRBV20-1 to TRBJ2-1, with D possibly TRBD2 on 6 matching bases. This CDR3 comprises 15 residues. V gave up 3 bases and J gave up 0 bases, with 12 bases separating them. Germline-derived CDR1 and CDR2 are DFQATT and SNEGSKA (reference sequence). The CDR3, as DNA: TGCAGTGCTAGGTCTAGCGTCAGCTCCTACAATGAGCAGTTCTTC. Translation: CSARSSVSSYNEQFF.

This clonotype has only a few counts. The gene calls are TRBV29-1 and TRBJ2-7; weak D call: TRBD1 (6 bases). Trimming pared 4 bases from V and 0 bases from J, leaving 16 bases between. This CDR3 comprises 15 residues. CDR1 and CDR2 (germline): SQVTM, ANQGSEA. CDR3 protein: CSVGDTRLYSYEQYF. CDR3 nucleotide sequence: TGCAGCGTTGGGGACACTAGGCTCTACTCCTACGAGCAGTACTTC.

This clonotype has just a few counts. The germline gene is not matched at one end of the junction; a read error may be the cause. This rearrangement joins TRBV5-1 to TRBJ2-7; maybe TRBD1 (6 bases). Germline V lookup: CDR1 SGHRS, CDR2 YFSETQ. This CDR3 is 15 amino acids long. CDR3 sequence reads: CASSLRDTLSSEQYF. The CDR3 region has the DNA TGCGCCAGCAGCCTCCGGGACACACTATCCTCCGAGCAGTACTTC.

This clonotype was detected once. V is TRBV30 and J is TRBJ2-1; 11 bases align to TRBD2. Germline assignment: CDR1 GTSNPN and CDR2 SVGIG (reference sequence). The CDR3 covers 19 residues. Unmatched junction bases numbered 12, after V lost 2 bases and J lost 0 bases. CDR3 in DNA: TGTGCCTGGAGTAAAAAGGGGACTAGCGGATTGAGCTCCTACAATGAGCAGTTCTTC. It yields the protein CAWSKKGTSGLSSYNEQFF.

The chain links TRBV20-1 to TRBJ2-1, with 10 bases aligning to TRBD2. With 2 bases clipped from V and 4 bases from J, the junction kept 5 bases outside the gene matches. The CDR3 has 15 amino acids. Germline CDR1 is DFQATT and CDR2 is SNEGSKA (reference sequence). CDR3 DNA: TGCAGTGCTAGAATTCTAGCGGGAGAATACAATGAGCAGTTCTTC. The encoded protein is CSARILAGEYNEQFF.

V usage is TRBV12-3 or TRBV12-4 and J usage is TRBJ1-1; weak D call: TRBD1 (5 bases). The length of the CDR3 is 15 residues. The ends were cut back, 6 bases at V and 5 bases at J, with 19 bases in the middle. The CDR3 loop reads CASRLPGSGGTEAFF. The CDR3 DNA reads TGTGCCAGCAGGTTACCAGGGTCGGGAGGGACTGAAGCTTTCTTT.

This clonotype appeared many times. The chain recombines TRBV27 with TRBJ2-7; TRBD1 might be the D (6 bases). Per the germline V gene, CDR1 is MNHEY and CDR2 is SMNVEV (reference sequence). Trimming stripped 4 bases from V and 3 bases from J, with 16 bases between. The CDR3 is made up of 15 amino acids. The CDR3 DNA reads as TGTGCCAGCAGTTCCCTTCCCTTAGGGGGCTACGAGCAGTACTTC. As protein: CASSSLPLGGYEQYF.

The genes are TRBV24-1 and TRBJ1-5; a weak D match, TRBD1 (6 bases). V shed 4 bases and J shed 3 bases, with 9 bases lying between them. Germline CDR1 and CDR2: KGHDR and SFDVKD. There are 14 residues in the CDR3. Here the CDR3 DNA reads TGTGCCACCAGTGACGGACAGATCAATCAGCCCCAGCATTTT. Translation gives CATSDGQINQPQHF.

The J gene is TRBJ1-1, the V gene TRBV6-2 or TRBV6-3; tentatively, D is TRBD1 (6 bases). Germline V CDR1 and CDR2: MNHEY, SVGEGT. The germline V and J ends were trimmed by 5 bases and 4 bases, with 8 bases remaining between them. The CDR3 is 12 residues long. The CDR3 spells CASSIQGTEAFF. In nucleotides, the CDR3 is TGTGCCAGCAGTATACAGGGCACTGAAGCTTTCTTT.